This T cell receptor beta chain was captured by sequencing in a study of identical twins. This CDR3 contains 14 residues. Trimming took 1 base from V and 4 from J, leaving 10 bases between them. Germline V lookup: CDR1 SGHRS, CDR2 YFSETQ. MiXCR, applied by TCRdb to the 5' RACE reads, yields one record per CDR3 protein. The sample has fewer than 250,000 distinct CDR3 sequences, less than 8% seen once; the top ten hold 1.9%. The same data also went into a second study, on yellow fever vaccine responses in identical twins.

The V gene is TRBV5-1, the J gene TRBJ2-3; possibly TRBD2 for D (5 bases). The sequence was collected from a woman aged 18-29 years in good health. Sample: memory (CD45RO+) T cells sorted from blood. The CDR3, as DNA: TGCGCCAGCAGCTTGTCTGGGAGATCAGATACGCAGTATTTT. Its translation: CASSLSGRSDTQYF.